Following are 10 T cell receptor beta chains from one sample sequenced in a study of vaccination and CD4 T cells after COVID-19. Treatment meaning: 10-day PBMC culture with coronavirus spike peptide pools or control peptides (ViraFEST assay). For these TCRs, the target antigens are not known. The Oncomine TCR Beta short-read assay was applied to DNA of cultured CD4+ T cells. MiXCR was run by TCRdb on the PCR reads, yielding one entry per CDR3 protein. The data contain roughly 12,000 distinct CDR3 sequences, around 76% of them seen just once; the ten biggest clones take up around 8.1%. The sequencing used CD4+ T cells from blood, cultured in vitro, collected after SARS-CoV-2 vaccination. These receptors all stem from a human donor who received a COVID-19 vaccine.

V usage is TRBV19 and J usage is TRBJ2-1; 9 bases agree with TRBD1. The CDR3 totals 16 residues. V gave up 6 bases and J gave up 0 bases; unmatched junction bases: 6. Germline CDR1 LNHDA, CDR2 SQIVND (reference sequence). The CDR3 protein is CASSTGQGYSYNEQFF. The DNA for the CDR3 is TGTGCCAGTAGCACCGGACAGGGGTACTCCTACAATGAGCAGTTCTTC.

This clonotype appeared a few times. The gene calls are TRBV30 and TRBJ1-5; a weak D match, TRBD1 (5 bases). In germline, CDR1 is GTSNPN, CDR2 SVGIG (reference sequence). With 0 bases removed from V and 2 bases from J, the gap between germline ends came to 8 bases. CDR3 length equals 14 residues. The CDR3 protein is CAWSVGHGNQPQHF. The DNA for the CDR3 is TGTGCCTGGAGTGTAGGACACGGCAATCAGCCCCAGCATTTT.

Here the CDR3 DNA reads TGTGCCTGGAGTTTCACCTATAATTCACCCCTCCACTTT. As protein: CAWSFTYNSPLHF. The V gene is TRBV30, the J gene TRBJ1-6; D remains ambiguous. CDR1 is GTSNPN, CDR2 SVGIG, per germline (reference sequence). Trimming took off 2 bases at V and 2 bases at J, with 4 bases between the two ends. The CDR3 totals 13 residues.

As DNA, the CDR3 is TGCAGTGCGGAGGGGAGGAACTATGGCTACACCTTC. Translation: CSAEGRNYGYTF. V is TRBV20-1 and J is TRBJ1-2; tentatively, D is TRBD1 (5 bases). V lost 6 bases and J lost 2, with 10 bases in between. This CDR3 region has 12 residues. Germline values: CDR1 DFQATT, CDR2 SNEGSKA (reference sequence).

The chain links TRBV5-4 to TRBJ2-5; no definite D call. Looked up from germline, CDR1 is SGHNT and CDR2 is YYREEE (reference sequence). V was trimmed by 1 base and J by 2 bases, leaving 6 bases between them. The CDR3 loop spans 13 amino acids. The CDR3 sequence is CASSLSAQETQYF. The CDR3 DNA sequence: TGTGCCAGCAGCTTGAGCGCACAAGAGACCCAGTACTTC. The variable domain in full, with the rest retrieved from reference TRBV5-4 and TRBJ2-5, is ETGVTQSPTHLIKTRGQQVTLRCSSQSGHNTVSWYQQALGQGPQFIFQYYREEENGRGNFPPRFSGLQFPNYSSELNVNALELDDSALYLCASSLSAQETQYFGPGTRLLVL.

V usage is TRBV15 and J usage is TRBJ2-7; D not certain. The germline V and J ends were trimmed by 3 bases and 1 base, with 13 bases remaining between them. The CDR3 extends over 15 amino acids. Germline V gene lookup returns CDR1 LNHNV and CDR2 YYDKDF (reference sequence). This CDR3 is CATSRDLTSSYEQYF. CDR3 bases: TGTGCCACCAGCAGGGACCTCACTTCGTCCTACGAGCAGTACTTC.

The gene calls are TRBV20-1 and TRBJ1-6, with 7 bases matching TRBD1. The J segment lost 7 bases and the V segment lost 0 bases, leaving 9 bases of the junction unmatched. The CDR3 length is 16 residues. Germline V gene sequence: CDR1 DFQATT, CDR2 SNEGSKA (reference sequence). As DNA, the CDR3 is TGCAGTGCTAGAGAACCGACAGGGTCTGGAAATTCACCCCTCCACTTT. Translated, it gives CSAREPTGSGNSPLHF.

This clonotype was found a few times. V is TRBV20-1 and J is TRBJ1-2; D remains unclear. The V gene lost 6 bases and the J gene lost 5 bases, with 13 bases spanning the gap. The CDR3 is 12 amino acids. The germline V gene has CDR1 DFQATT and CDR2 SNEGSKA (reference sequence). Here the CDR3 DNA reads TGCAGTGCCTTAACCTTGGAGTATGGCTACACCTTC. This codes for CSALTLEYGYTF.

V gene TRBV5-1 combines with J gene TRBJ1-1; D unresolved. The V gene's germline CDR1 is SGHRS and CDR2 YFSETQ. The CDR3 is 13 residues long. V was clipped by 2 bases and J by 3 bases, with 8 bases between them. Here the CDR3 DNA reads TGCGCCAGCAGCTTCGGAGGATACACTGAAGCTTTCTTT. As protein: CASSFGGYTEAFF.

V and J are TRBV7-9 and TRBJ2-3; 12 positions agree with TRBD2. CDR3 length: 15 residues. Trimming cost V 8 bases and J 5 bases; bases outside gene matches: 8. The germline CDR1 and CDR2 sequences are SEHNR and FQNEAQ (reference sequence). The CDR3 nucleotides read TGTGCCAGCTCAGCTAGCGGGGGGGCCGTAGATACGCAGTATTTT. Its translation: CASSASGGAVDTQYF. The whole variable domain, remainder taken from reference TRBV7-9 and TRBJ2-3, is DTGVSQNPRHKITKRGQNVTFRCDPISEHNRLYWYRQTLGQGPEFLTYFQNEAQLEKSRLLSDRFSAERPKGSFSTLEIQRTEQGDSAMYLCASSASGGAVDTQYFGPGTRLTVL.